This T cell receptor beta chain was captured by sequencing in a study of T cell clonality in common variable immunodeficiency. Sequenced by immunoSEQ multiplex PCR; TCRdb stores in-frame clones only, minus some. There are some 34,000 clones in the sample, none observed a single time. Germline lookup yields CDR1 LNHDA and CDR2 SQIVND (reference sequence). V shed 2 bases and J shed 6 bases, with 16 bases lying between them. This CDR3 region has 15 residues. Findings of the study overall: Fewer deletions and N-nucleotide insertions were reportedly seen in common variable immunodeficiency TCR beta sequences. TCRbeta clonality was increased in CVID versus healthy controls.

This clone was seen a few times. The antigen remains undetermined. The CDR3 is cut off 3 residues early in the read; its end comes from the germline J gene. The J gene is TRBJ1-2, the V gene TRBV19; D gene unclear. This TCR came from a human donor with common variable immunodeficiency. The specimen was peripheral blood mononuclear cells. The covered CDR3 bases are TGTGCCAGTAGTATAAGTCCTTCACCTAGGAATGGC. Protein product: CASSISPSPRNG. The full CDR3 protein reads CASSISPSPRNGYTF.